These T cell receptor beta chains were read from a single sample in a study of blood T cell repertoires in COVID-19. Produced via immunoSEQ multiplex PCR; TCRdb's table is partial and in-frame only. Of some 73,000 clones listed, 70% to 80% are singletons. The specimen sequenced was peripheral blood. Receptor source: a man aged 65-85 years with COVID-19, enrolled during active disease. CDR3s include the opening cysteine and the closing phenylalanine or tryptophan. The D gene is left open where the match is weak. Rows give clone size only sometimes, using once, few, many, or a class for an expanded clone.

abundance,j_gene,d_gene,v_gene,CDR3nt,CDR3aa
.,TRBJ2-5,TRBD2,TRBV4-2,TGTGCCAGCAGCCAAGAGCCCCGGGCGGGAGGGGAGACCCAGTACTTC,CASSQEPRAGGETQYF
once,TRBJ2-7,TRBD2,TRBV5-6,TGTGCCAGCAGCCCCTTGGCGGGAGGGGCCTACGAGCAGTACTTC,CASSPLAGGAYEQYF
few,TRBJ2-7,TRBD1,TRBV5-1,TGCGCCAGCAGCTGGCGGACAGGCTCCTACGAGCAGTACTTC,CASSWRTGSYEQYF
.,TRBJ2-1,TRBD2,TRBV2,TGTGCCAGCAGCCGGGGGTCCGGGACTAGCGGGGAGGGACGGCAGTTCTTC,CASSRGSGTSGEGRQFF
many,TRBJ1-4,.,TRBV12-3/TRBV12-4,TGTGCCAGTGGGGGGATCAATGAAAAACTGTTTTTT,CASGGINEKLFF
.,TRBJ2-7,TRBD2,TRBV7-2,TGTGCCAGCAGCTTAGCTGAGTACGGGAGGTTGACTAGCGGCTACGAGCAGTACTTC,CASSLAEYGRLTSGYEQYF
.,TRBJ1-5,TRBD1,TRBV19,TGTGCCTCCAGTAAGGGGACAGGGGACAATCAGCCCCAGCATTTT,CASSKGTGDNQPQHF
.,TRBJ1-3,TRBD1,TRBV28,TGTGCCAGCAACCGGGGACAGGGGCTCAACACCATATATTTT,CASNRGQGLNTIYF
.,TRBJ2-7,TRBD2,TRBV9,TGTGCCAGCAGCGTAGCGGCGGGGGGCCCCTACGAGCAGTACTTC,CASSVAAGGPYEQYF
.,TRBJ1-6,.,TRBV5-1,TGCGCCAGCAGCTCGGGGCCGGGGACATATAATTCACCCCTCCACTTT,CASSSGPGTYNSPLHF
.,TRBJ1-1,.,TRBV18,TGTGCCAGCTCACCCAGGGGACAGAACACTGAAGCTTTCTTT,CASSPRGQNTEAFF
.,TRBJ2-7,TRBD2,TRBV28,TGTGCCAGCAGACGCCAGGGAGCTAGCGGGACCCACGAGCAGTACTTC,CASRRQGASGTHEQYF
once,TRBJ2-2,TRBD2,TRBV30,TGTGCCAGATCGGGACTAGCGGGAGACTTGAGGACCGGGGAGCTGTTTTTT,CARSGLAGDLRTGELFF
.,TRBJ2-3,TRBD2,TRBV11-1,TGTGCCAGCTCACTAGCGGGAGGCACAGATACGCAGTATTTT,CASSLAGGTDTQYF
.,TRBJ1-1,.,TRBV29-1,TGCAGCGTTGCACACCCCGGAGGGAACACTGAAGCTTTCTTT,CSVAHPGGNTEAFF